The 25 T cell receptor beta chains listed next were all sequenced from one sample in a study of blood T cell repertoires in COVID-19. Profiled with immunoSEQ multiplex PCR; TCRdb holds only in-frame clones, not every one. Of approximately 150,000 clones listed, 84% were seen once; the top ten hold 3.5% to 5%. Sequencing input: PBMCs or T cells enriched from blood (not recorded which). The origin of the receptors is a man aged 45-65 years in a cohort exposed to, infected with or recovered from COVID-19 (not recorded which).

The CDR3 spells CAWSAGGGGANVLTF. The CDR3 region has the DNA TGTGCCTGGAGTGCTGGGGGAGGGGGGGCCAACGTCCTGACTTTC. The chain has TRBV30 and TRBJ2-6, with TRBD2 matching over 7 bases. Looked up from germline, CDR1 is GTSNPN and CDR2 is SVGIG (reference sequence). The CDR3 totals 15 residues. The trim removed 1 base at V and 4 bases at J, leaving 4 bases unmatched.

V is TRBV13 and J is TRBJ2-3; TRBD2 matches at 13 bases. After removal of 5 bases from V and 6 bases from J, the junction contained 2 bases not matched to a gene. The CDR3 spans 14 residues. Germline loops: CDR1 PRHDT, CDR2 FYEKMQ (reference sequence). The DNA for the CDR3 is TGTGCCAGCAGCCAGACTAGCGGGGGGGATACGCAGTATTTT. Protein: CASSQTSGGDTQYF.

V usage is TRBV19 and J usage is TRBJ1-2; D is perhaps TRBD1 (5 bases). V was cut by 7 bases and J by 4 bases, with 22 bases left in between. The V gene's germline CDR1 is LNHDA and CDR2 SQIVND (reference sequence). The CDR3 has 16 residues. As DNA, the CDR3 is TGTGCCAGTACCCCCGGCGGGGGAACTGGAGGCTATGGCTACACCTTC. Residues: CASTPGGGTGGYGYTF.

J is TRBJ2-2 and V is TRBV24-1; 12 positions agree with TRBD2. V shed 7 bases and J 9 bases; nucleotides not matched to a gene: 2. This CDR3 comprises 13 residues. Germline lookup yields CDR1 KGHDR and CDR2 SFDVKD. The CDR3 DNA sequence: TGTGCCACCAGCGGACTAGCGGGAAGGGAGCTGTTTTTT. This codes for CATSGLAGRELFF.

This clone was seen only once. This chain connects TRBV7-6 to TRBJ2-5; possible D gene TRBD1, 6 bases. The V and J ends lost 0 bases and 5 bases respectively, with 19 bases between them. Germline V gives CDR1 SGHVS, CDR2 FNYEAQ. CDR3 size: 17 residues. The CDR3 DNA follows: TGTGCCAGCAGCTTAGCGAAGGTGGGGGCCCCTAGGGAGACCCAGTACTTC. Protein: CASSLAKVGAPRETQYF.

The gene calls are TRBV7-9 and TRBJ1-4; the D is unclear. Trimming took off 5 bases at V and 8 bases at J, with 12 bases between the two ends. This CDR3 region has 13 residues. The V gene's germline CDR1 is SEHNR and CDR2 FQNEAQ (reference sequence). The CDR3 is CASSRGMGEKLFF. CDR3 coding DNA: TGTGCCAGCAGCCGGGGAATGGGAGAAAAACTGTTTTTT.

This clone was observed once. The rearrangement uses TRBV5-1 and TRBJ2-5, with TRBD1 identical over 7 bases. This CDR3 has 15 residues. The junction had 8 bases not matched to a gene; V was cut back by 1 base and J by 5 bases. CDR1 is SGHRS, CDR2 YFSETQ, per germline. The CDR3 DNA follows: TGCGCCAGCAGCTTGAACAGGGGTGGGCTGGAGACCCAGTACTTC. Its protein is CASSLNRGGLETQYF.

This clone was seen a handful of times. The genes are TRBV6-2 or TRBV6-3 and TRBJ2-7, with TRBD1 identical over 8 bases. V shed 4 bases and J 2 bases; nucleotides not matched to a gene: 4. The CDR3 is made up of 14 amino acids. Germline lookup yields CDR1 MNHEY and CDR2 SVGEGT. This CDR3 reads CASSFRQGPYEQYF. CDR3 in DNA: TGTGCCAGCAGTTTCCGACAGGGGCCCTACGAGCAGTACTTC.

The CDR3 sequence: CASGRTGTGGFGELFF. The DNA of the CDR3 is TGTGCTAGTGGCCGAACCGGGACAGGGGGTTTCGGGGAGCTGTTTTTT. The genes are TRBV12-5 and TRBJ2-2; 11 bases line up with TRBD1. Germline assignment: CDR1 LGHNT and CDR2 FRNRAP. The junction had 10 bases not matched to a gene; V was cut back by 6 bases and J by 7 bases. This CDR3 spans 16 amino acids.

This chain uses TRBV12-3 or TRBV12-4 with TRBJ1-2, with D maybe TRBD1 (6 bases). The length of the CDR3 is 12 residues. The V and J ends lost 8 bases and 7 bases respectively, with 14 bases between them. The CDR3 is CASSAGDFGYTF. CDR3 coding DNA: TGTGCCAGCTCAGCAGGGGATTTTGGCTACACCTTC.

Turning to this clone: The same CDR3 arises from other DNA sequences in this sample as well. This chain connects TRBV7-2 to TRBJ2-1, with 8 bases lining up with TRBD2. The CDR3 is 15 residues long. The junction had 2 bases not matched to a gene; V was cut back by 2 bases and J by 2 bases. Germline lookup yields CDR1 SGHTA and CDR2 FQGNSA. The CDR3 loop reads CASSLQRGTYNEQFF. Written as DNA, the CDR3 is TGTGCCAGCAGCTTACAGCGGGGGACCTACAATGAGCAGTTCTTC.

The chain couples TRBV6-5 to TRBJ2-7, with TRBD2 identical over 7 bases. J was trimmed by 5 bases and V by 7 bases; bases with no gene match: 2. Germline assignment: CDR1 MNHEY and CDR2 SVGAGI. The CDR3 runs to 11 residues. The CDR3 nucleotides read TGTGCCAGCAAGCGGGACCACGAGCAGTACTTC. Residues: CASKRDHEQYF.

The chain has TRBV27 and TRBJ1-4; 8 bases are a match to TRBD1. The V gene's germline CDR1 is MNHEY and CDR2 SMNVEV (reference sequence). The CDR3 spans 16 residues. V gave up 8 bases and J gave up 3 bases; unmatched junction bases: 11. CDR3 bases: TGTGCCAGCGGCCGGGACAGGCGCTATGCTAATGAAAAACTGTTTTTT. It codes for CASGRDRRYANEKLFF.

A few counts support this clone. The rearrangement uses TRBV12-3 or TRBV12-4 and TRBJ1-1; D unclear. V was pared by 7 bases and J by 11 bases, with 20 bases between. CDR3 length: 13 amino acids. The CDR3 region is CASTPRRRAPAFF. CDR3 nucleotide sequence: TGTGCCAGCACTCCCAGAAGGAGGGCGCCGGCTTTCTTT.

This clone is a singleton in its sample. The DNA for the CDR3 is TGCAGCGTTGGGGGGTGGGTAGCGGAAGCGAACACCGGGGAGCTGTTTTTT. This sequence encodes CSVGGWVAEANTGELFF. The chain links TRBV29-1 to TRBJ2-2, with a tentative D call TRBD2 (6 bases). This CDR3 spans 17 amino acids. V was cut by 4 bases and J by 0 bases, with 18 bases left in between. The germline gives CDR1 SQVTM, CDR2 ANQGSEA.

DNA of the CDR3: TGTGCCAGCAGCTTATCGGGGAGCACAGATACGCAGTATTTT. It translates to CASSLSGSTDTQYF. The gene calls are TRBV11-3 and TRBJ2-3, with D tentatively TRBD2 (5 bases). This CDR3 comprises 14 residues. Germline-derived CDR1 and CDR2 are SGHNT and YENEEA. V was shortened by 2 bases and J by 0 bases, with 6 bases between the two germline ends. Full variable domain (outside the CDR3, taken from reference TRBV11-3 and TRBJ2-3): EAGVVQSPRYKIIEKKQPVAFWCNPISGHNTLYWYLQNLGQGPELLIRYENEEAVDDSQLPKDRFSAERLKGVDSTLKIQPAELGDSAVYLCASSLSGSTDTQYFGPGTRLTVL.

The rearrangement joins TRBV6-5 to TRBJ2-7; D might be TRBD1 (8 bases). With 9 bases removed from V and 3 bases from J, the gap between germline ends came to 21 bases. The germline gives CDR1 MNHEY, CDR2 SVGAGI. This CDR3 is built from 15 residues. CDR3 loop: CASPQGGTGRYEQYF. In DNA form, the CDR3 reads TGTGCCAGTCCGCAGGGGGGGACAGGCCGCTACGAGCAGTACTTC.

This clone was recorded once. CDR3 nucleotides: TGTGCCAGCAGTTACAGGGACAGGGGGCGCGGGGAGCAGTACTTC. Protein: CASSYRDRGRGEQYF. V and J are TRBV6-5 and TRBJ2-7, with 12 bases fitting TRBD1. The CDR3 is 15 amino acids. The V and J ends lost 2 bases and 7 bases, in that order; junction bases with no gene match: 6. Germline V gene data show CDR1 as MNHEY and CDR2 as SVGAGI.

V is TRBV5-4 and J is TRBJ1-1; 7 nucleotides line up with TRBD1. CDR1 is SGHNT, CDR2 YYREEE, per germline (reference sequence). CDR3 size: 14 residues. J was trimmed by 4 bases and V by 2 bases; bases with no gene match: 5. CDR3 nucleotide sequence: TGTGCCAGCAGCTTTACAGGGGATGTCACTGAAGCTTTCTTT. Amino acid sequence: CASSFTGDVTEAFF.

The genes are TRBV7-2 and TRBJ1-6; D call uncertain. Germline values: CDR1 SGHTA, CDR2 FQGNSA. This CDR3 comprises 14 residues. The V and J ends lost 1 base and 10 bases respectively, with 11 bases between them. The CDR3 DNA sequence: TGTGCCAGCAGCTTAGGGGCGACGTTCTCACCCCTCCACTTT. As protein: CASSLGATFSPLHF. Full variable domain (missing parts from reference TRBV7-2 and TRBJ1-6): GAGVSQSPSNKVTEKGKDVELRCDPISGHTALYWYRQSLGQGLEFLIYFQGNSAPDKSGLPSDRFSAERTGGSVSTLTIQRTQQEDSAVYLCASSLGATFSPLHFGNGTRLTVT.

The V gene is TRBV18, the J gene TRBJ1-3; D unresolved. The germline gives CDR1 KGHSH, CDR2 LQKENI. Trimming removed 4 bases from V and 0 bases from J, with 16 bases in between. The CDR3 loop spans 17 amino acids. In DNA form, the CDR3 reads TGTGCCAGCTCACTGGGCTCGACGGGGAGCTCTGGAAACACCATATATTTT. As protein: CASSLGSTGSSGNTIYF.

This rearrangement joins TRBV5-1 to TRBJ1-1, with D possibly matching TRBD1 (5 bases). V gave up 5 bases and J gave up 5 bases, with 13 bases separating them. From germline, CDR1 is SGHRS and CDR2 YFSETQ. The CDR3 sequence is 13 residues long. The DNA of the CDR3 is TGCGCCAGCAGACCCCTGGGGGGAACTGAAGCTTTCTTT. As protein: CASRPLGGTEAFF.

The chain couples TRBV2 to TRBJ1-4; TRBD1 matches 7 bases. V dropped 6 bases and J dropped 5; count of bases not matched to a gene: 9. This CDR3 is 15 amino acids long. CDR1 is SNHLY, CDR2 FYNNEI, per germline. The CDR3 DNA sequence: TGTGCCAGCAGGGCCGGGACAGCTTTCAATGAAAAACTGTTTTTT. It codes for CASRAGTAFNEKLFF.

V usage is TRBV6-5 and J usage is TRBJ1-4; unclear D gene. Per the germline V gene, CDR1 is MNHEY and CDR2 is SVGAGI. Deletions cut 11 bases from V and 8 bases from J, with 18 bases between. The CDR3 has 13 residues. The CDR3, as DNA: TGTGCCGCCTCAGAGGGAGTCGCGGAAAAACTGTTTTTT. Translating gives CAASEGVAEKLFF.

This chain links TRBV10-1 with TRBJ2-1, with D maybe TRBD1 (8 bases). This CDR3 contains 13 residues. Germline V gives CDR1 WNHNN, CDR2 SYGVQD (reference sequence). V was shortened by 6 bases and J by 7 bases, with 13 bases between the two germline ends. The CDR3 DNA reads TGCGCCAGCAGCCTACAGGGGGGGAATGAGCAGTTCTTC. This encodes CASSLQGGNEQFF.